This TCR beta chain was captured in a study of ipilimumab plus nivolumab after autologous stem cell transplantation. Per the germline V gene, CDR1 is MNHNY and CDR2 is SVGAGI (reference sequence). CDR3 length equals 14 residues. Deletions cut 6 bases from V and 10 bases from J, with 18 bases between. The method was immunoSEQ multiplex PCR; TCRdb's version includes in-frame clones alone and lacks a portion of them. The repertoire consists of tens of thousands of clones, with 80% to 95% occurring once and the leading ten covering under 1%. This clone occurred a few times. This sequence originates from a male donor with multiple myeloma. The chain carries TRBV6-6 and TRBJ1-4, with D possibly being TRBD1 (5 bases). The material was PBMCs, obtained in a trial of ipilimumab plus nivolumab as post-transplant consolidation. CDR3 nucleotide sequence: TGTGCCAGCAGCTCAGGGTTTATTGTTGGAAAACTGTTTTTT. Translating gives CASSSGFIVGKLFF.